The 12 T cell receptor beta chains given below trace back to one sample, sequenced in a study of cytomegalovirus exposure and HLA in healthy donors. 60 Vbeta and 13 Jbeta primers were used in PCR. Using immunoSEQ multiplex PCR, the repertoire was profiled, and TCRdb retains in-frame clones only, with some absent. The sample shows roughly 92,000 clones, about four fifths of them seen only once. Sample: PBMCs. The receptors derive from a man aged 45 to 65 in good health and CMV-seropositive.

The DNA of the CDR3 is TGTGCCAGCAGCCAAGAGGGACTAGCGGGAGAGACCCAGTACTTC. As protein: CASSQEGLAGETQYF. The chain employs TRBV4-2 and TRBJ2-5; 12 positions agree with TRBD2. J lost 4 bases, V lost 0 bases, and 0 bases had no gene match. Germline V gene lookup returns CDR1 LGHNA and CDR2 YNFKEQ. This CDR3 is built from 15 residues.

This clone has a handful of counts. The chain recombines TRBV5-6 with TRBJ2-5; possible D gene TRBD2, 6 bases. V lost 0 bases to trimming and J lost 5 bases, with 11 bases between them. Looked up from germline, CDR1 is SGHDT and CDR2 is YYEEEE. The CDR3 has 14 amino acids. The CDR3 region has the DNA TGTGCCAGCAGCTTGGGGGCGGGGCGGGAGACCCAGTACTTC. Its protein product is CASSLGAGRETQYF. Combining the CDR3 with reference TRBV5-6 and TRBJ2-5 gives the whole variable domain DAGVTQSPTHLIKTRGQQVTLRCSPKSGHDTVSWYQQALGQGPQFIFQYYEEEERQRGNFPDRFSGHQFPNYSSELNVNALLLGDSALYLCASSLGAGRETQYFGPGTRLLVL.

This rearrangement joins TRBV30 to TRBJ2-7; 10 nucleotides match TRBD1. The CDR3 spans 15 residues. From germline, CDR1 is GTSNPN and CDR2 SVGIG (reference sequence). The trim removed 3 bases at V and 3 bases at J, leaving 8 bases unmatched. CDR3: CAWSVPGQGIYEQYF. In DNA, the CDR3 is TGTGCCTGGAGCGTACCGGGACAGGGGATCTACGAGCAGTACTTC.

The V gene is TRBV7-2, the J gene TRBJ2-5, with TRBD1 matching over 8 bases. The assigned J gene may be wrong: the sequence end matches TRBJ2-7 better. Germline values: CDR1 SGHTA, CDR2 FQGNSA. The CDR3 spans 15 residues. The chain's CDR3 is CASSLARDRIYEQYF. The DNA for the CDR3 is TGTGCCAGCAGCTTAGCCAGGGACAGGATCTACGAGCAGTACTTC.

This clone showed up just once. The rearrangement joins TRBV7-3 to TRBJ2-3; 7 bases line up with TRBD2. CDR3 size: 13 residues. The V and J ends lost 4 bases and 4 bases, in that order; junction bases with no gene match: 2. Germline CDR1 SGHTA, CDR2 FQGTGA. CDR3 loop: CASSSREADTQYF. CDR3 sequence (DNA): TGTGCCAGCAGCTCCCGGGAGGCAGATACGCAGTATTTT.

The J gene is TRBJ1-1, the V gene TRBV11-2, with D possibly TRBD1 on 5 matching bases. There are 13 residues in the CDR3. The germline gives CDR1 SGHAT, CDR2 FQNNGV. V was trimmed by 3 bases and J by 7 bases, leaving 12 bases between them. CDR3 residues: CASSFNPGGEAFF. CDR3 DNA sequence: TGTGCCAGCAGCTTCAACCCCGGGGGTGAAGCTTTCTTT.

The V and J genes are TRBV5-8 and TRBJ1-1, with D possibly matching TRBD1 (5 bases). The germline gives CDR1 SGHTS, CDR2 YDEGEE. The CDR3 has 13 residues. Deletions cut 1 base from V and 4 bases from J, with 8 bases between. The CDR3, as DNA: TGTGCCAGCAGCTTGTCGGGGGGCACTGAAGCTTTCTTT. Protein sequence: CASSLSGGTEAFF.

The chain couples TRBV10-1 to TRBJ2-7, with TRBD1 matching over 7 bases. CDR1 and CDR2 from the germline V gene are WNHNN and SYGVQD (reference sequence). V dropped 0 bases and J dropped 7; count of bases not matched to a gene: 6. The CDR3 is 14 amino acids. DNA for the CDR3: TGCGCCAGCAGTGAGTCTGAAGGGGGCCAAGAGCAGTACTTC. This sequence encodes CASSESEGGQEQYF.

This chain uses TRBV5-1 with TRBJ1-2; TRBD1 matches 7 bases. The CDR3 spans 14 residues. Germline trimming cut 2 bases from V and 4 bases from J; bases unmatched to any gene: 5. CDR1 is SGHRS and CDR2 is YFSETQ in the germline V gene. As DNA, the CDR3 is TGCGCCAGCAGCTTCTCACGGGACAGCTATGGCTACACCTTC. It encodes CASSFSRDSYGYTF.

This chain uses TRBV25-1 with TRBJ1-4; TRBD1 might be the D (6 bases). Germline V gives CDR1 MGHDK, CDR2 SYGVNS. The CDR3 runs to 16 residues. Trimming left V 3 bases short and J 2 bases short, with 13 bases between. The CDR3 region is CASSDPQGFTNEKLFF. CDR3 in DNA: TGTGCCAGCAGTGACCCCCAGGGGTTTACTAATGAAAAACTGTTTTTT.

V usage is TRBV6-5 and J usage is TRBJ2-7; TRBD2 matches 14 bases. V trimming: 5 bases; J trimming: 3 bases; junction bases outside the gene matches: 3. CDR1 is MNHEY, CDR2 SVGAGI, per germline. CDR3 length equals 15 residues. The CDR3 nucleotides are TGTGCCAGCAGTCTAGGGACTAGCGGGAGCTACGAGCAGTACTTC. Residues: CASSLGTSGSYEQYF.

This clone was seen a handful of times. The rearrangement uses TRBV7-2 and TRBJ1-1, with D possibly TRBD1 on 5 matching bases. The V gene lost 3 bases and the J gene lost 5 bases, with 10 bases spanning the gap. This CDR3 is built from 13 residues. CDR1 SGHTA and CDR2 FQGNSA come from the germline V gene. The CDR3 spells CASSFDSRTEAFF. CDR3 nucleotide sequence: TGTGCCAGCAGCTTCGACAGTCGTACTGAAGCTTTCTTT.